What follows describes a single T cell receptor (beta chain). Its antigen is unidentified. 13 Jbeta primers and 60 Vbeta primers were used for the PCR. The protocol was immunoSEQ multiplex PCR, while the TCRdb copy is restricted to in-frame clones and leaves out a portion. The data hold about 190,000 clones, with under 80% observed a single time. The record originates from a study of cytomegalovirus exposure and HLA in healthy donors. Study observations and caveats: TCR beta chain V- and J-gene trimming was linked, in a later analysis, to a missense variant in DCLRE1C. CMV serostatus alone was available as immune exposure information.

J lost 0 bases, V lost 1 base, and 0 bases had no gene match. Germline V gives CDR1 LGHNA, CDR2 YNFKEQ. CDR3 size: 16 residues. The sequencing input was PBMCs. The V gene is TRBV4-2, the J gene TRBJ1-3; TRBD1 aligns across 10 bases. The clonotype originates from a man aged 30 to 39 in good health and CMV-seropositive. For the CDR3, the DNA is TGTGCCAGCAGCCAAGGGACAGGGGGCTCTGGAAACACCATATATTTT. Its protein is CASSQGTGGSGNTIYF.